This TCR beta chain was documented in a study of cytomegalovirus exposure and HLA in healthy donors. On the study more broadly: A preliminary data release comprised tens of millions of unique TCRs obtained from HLA-typed donors. Study observations and caveats: Later on, an analysis found that several of the most significant clusters appeared to be linked to common viral pathogens, which included parvovirus B19.

Turning to this clone: Its target is unknown.

The CDR3 has 15 amino acids. V was shortened by 0 bases and J by 2 bases, with 9 bases between the two germline ends. Germline CDR1 is WNHNN and CDR2 is SYGVQD (reference sequence). Amplification used 60 Vbeta primers and 13 Jbeta primers. Profiled with immunoSEQ multiplex PCR; TCRdb holds only in-frame clones, not every one. The top ten hold 1.5% to 2% of the sample, which has some 56,000 clones, 75% to 85% seen once. As for the donors, each was a healthy bone marrow donor. At sampling all donors were nominally healthy, likely with unrecorded immune exposures. V usage is TRBV10-1 and J usage is TRBJ2-3, with D possibly matching TRBD2 (5 bases). This clonotype was obtained from a human donor in good health. Specimen: PBMCs. The CDR3 region is CASSESRTPTDTQYF. CDR3 nucleotide sequence: TGCGCCAGCAGTGAGTCTAGGACTCCCACAGATACGCAGTATTTT.